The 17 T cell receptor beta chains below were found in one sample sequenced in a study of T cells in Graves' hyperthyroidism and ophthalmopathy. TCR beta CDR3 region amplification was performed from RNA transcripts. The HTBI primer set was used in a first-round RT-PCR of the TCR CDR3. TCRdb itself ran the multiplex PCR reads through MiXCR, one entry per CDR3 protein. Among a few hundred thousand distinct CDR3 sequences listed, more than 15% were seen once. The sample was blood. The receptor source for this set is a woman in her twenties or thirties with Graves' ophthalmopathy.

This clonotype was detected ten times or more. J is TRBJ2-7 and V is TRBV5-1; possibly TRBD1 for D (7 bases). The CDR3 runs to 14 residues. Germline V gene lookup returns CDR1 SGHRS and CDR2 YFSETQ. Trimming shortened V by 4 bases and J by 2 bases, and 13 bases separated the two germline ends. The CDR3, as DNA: TGCGCCAGCAGCCCGGGGGACAGCCCCTACGAGCAGTACTTC. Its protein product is CASSPGDSPYEQYF.

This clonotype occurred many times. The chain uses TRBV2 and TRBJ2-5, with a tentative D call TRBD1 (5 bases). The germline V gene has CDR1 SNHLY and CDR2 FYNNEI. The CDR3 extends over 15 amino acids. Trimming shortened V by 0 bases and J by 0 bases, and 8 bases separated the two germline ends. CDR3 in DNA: TGTGCCAGCAGTGAAGCCTCAGGGTACCAAGAGACCCAGTACTTC. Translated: CASSEASGYQETQYF.

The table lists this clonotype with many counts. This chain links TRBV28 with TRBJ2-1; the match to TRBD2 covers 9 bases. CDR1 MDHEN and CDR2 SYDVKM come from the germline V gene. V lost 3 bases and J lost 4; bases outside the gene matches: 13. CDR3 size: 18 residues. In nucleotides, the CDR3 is TGTGCCAGCAGTTTGCCTAGCGGGACAGCCCACCCATACAATGAGCAGTTCTTC. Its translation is CASSLPSGTAHPYNEQFF. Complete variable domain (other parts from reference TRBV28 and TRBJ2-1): DVKVTQSSRYLVKRTGEKVFLECVQDMDHENMFWYRQDPGLGLRLIYFSYDVKMKEKGDIPEGYSVSREKKERFSLILESASTNQTSMYLCASSLPSGTAHPYNEQFFGPGTRLTVL.

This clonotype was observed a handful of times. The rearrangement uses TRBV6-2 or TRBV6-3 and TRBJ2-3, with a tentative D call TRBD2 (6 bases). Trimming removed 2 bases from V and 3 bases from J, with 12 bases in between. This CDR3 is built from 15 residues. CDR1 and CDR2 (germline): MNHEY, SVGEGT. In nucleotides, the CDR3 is TGTGCCAGCAGTTACAGTCACGGGAGTACAGATACGCAGTATTTT. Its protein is CASSYSHGSTDTQYF.

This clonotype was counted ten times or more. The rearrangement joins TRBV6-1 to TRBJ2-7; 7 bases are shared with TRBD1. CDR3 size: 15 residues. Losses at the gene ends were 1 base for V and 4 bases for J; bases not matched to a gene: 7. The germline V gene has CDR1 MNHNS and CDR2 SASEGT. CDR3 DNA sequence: TGTGCCAGCAGTGAAGGTTTAGGGGGCGGGTACGAGCAGTACTTC. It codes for CASSEGLGGGYEQYF.

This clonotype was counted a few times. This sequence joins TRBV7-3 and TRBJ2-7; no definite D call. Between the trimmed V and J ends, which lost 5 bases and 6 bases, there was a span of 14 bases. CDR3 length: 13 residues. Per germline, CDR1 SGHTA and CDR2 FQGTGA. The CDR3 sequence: CASSAYSGAEQYF. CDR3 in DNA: TGTGCCAGCAGCGCCTATTCAGGTGCCGAGCAGTACTTC.

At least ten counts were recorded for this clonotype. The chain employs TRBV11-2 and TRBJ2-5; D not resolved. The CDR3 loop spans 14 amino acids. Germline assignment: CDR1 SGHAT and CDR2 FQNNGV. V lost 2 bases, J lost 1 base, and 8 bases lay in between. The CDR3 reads CASSLLKPQETQYF. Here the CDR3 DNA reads TGTGCCAGCAGCTTACTGAAACCCCAAGAGACCCAGTACTTC.

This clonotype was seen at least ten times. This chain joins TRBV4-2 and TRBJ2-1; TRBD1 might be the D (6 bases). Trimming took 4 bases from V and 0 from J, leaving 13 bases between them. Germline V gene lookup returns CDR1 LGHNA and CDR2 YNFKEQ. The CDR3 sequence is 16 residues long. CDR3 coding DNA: TGTGCCAGCAGCCGAATAGGGGGTAGCTCCTACAATGAGCAGTTCTTC. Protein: CASSRIGGSSYNEQFF.

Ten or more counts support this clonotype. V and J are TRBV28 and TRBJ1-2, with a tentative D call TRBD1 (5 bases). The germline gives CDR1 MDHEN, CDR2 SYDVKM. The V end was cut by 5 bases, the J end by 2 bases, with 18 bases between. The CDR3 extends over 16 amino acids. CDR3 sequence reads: CASSNPRGGLNYGYTF. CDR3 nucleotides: TGTGCCAGCAGTAACCCGAGGGGAGGGCTAAACTATGGCTACACCTTC.

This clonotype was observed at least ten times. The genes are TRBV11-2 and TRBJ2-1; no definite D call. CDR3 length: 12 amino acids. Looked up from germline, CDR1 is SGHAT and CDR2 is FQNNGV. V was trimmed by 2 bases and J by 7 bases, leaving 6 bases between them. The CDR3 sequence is CASSLTQNEQFF. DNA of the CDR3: TGTGCCAGCAGCTTAACGCAAAATGAGCAGTTCTTC.

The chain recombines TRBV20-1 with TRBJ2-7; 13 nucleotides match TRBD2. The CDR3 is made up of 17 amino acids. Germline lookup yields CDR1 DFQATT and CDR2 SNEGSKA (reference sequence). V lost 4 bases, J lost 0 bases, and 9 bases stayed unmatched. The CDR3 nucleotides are TGCAGTGCTAAAGGACTAGCGGGGGTATACACCTCCTACGAGCAGTACTTC. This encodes CSAKGLAGVYTSYEQYF.

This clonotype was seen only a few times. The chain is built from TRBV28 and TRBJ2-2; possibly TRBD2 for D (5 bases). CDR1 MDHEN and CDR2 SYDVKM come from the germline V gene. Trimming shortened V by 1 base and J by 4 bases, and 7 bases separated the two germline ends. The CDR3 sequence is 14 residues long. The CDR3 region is CASSLFRGTGELFF. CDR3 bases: TGTGCCAGCAGTTTATTCCGGGGCACCGGGGAGCTGTTTTTT.

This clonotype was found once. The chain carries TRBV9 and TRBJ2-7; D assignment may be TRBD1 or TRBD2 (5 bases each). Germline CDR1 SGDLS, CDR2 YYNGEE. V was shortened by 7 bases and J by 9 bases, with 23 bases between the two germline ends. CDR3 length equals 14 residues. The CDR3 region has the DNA TGTGCCAGCGTAAACCGGGACCCCTGTACCGGGCAGTACTTC. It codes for CASVNRDPCTGQYF.

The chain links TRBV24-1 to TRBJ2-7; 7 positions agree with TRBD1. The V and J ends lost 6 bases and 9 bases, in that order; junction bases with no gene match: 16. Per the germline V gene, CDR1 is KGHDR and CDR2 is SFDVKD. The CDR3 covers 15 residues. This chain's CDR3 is CATSPGTVLDPAQYF. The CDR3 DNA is TGTGCCACCAGTCCCGGGACAGTTTTGGACCCGGCGCAGTACTTC.

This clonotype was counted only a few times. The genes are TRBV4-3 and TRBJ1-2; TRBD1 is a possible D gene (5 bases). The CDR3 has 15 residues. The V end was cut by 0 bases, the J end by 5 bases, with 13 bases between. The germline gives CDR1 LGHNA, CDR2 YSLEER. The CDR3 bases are TGCGCCAGCAGCCAAGAAGAAGGGGAGCGGTATGGCTACACCTTC. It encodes CASSQEEGERYGYTF.

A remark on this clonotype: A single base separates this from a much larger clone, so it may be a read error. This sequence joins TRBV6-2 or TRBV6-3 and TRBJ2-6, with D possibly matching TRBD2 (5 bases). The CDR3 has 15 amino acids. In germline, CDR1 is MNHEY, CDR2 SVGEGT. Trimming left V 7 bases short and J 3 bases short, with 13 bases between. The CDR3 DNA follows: TGTGCCAGCATTCTAGAGGGCTTTGGGGCCAACGTCCTGACTTTC. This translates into CASILEGFGANVLTF.

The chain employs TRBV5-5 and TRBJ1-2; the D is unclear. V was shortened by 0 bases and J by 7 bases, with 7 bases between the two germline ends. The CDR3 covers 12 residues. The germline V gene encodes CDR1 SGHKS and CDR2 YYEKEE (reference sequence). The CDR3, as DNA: TGTGCCAGCAGCTTGGTCCTTTTTGGCTACACCTTC. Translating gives CASSLVLFGYTF.